This T cell receptor beta chain was observed in a study of blood T cell repertoires in COVID-19. About the research overall: Samples taken during acute and convalescent COVID-19 were collected in the United States, Italy and Spain. PBMCs, B-cell-depleted T cells, or T cells provided the cDNA or gDNA that made up the material.

Germline CDR1 and CDR2: SGHRS and YFSETQ. The length of the CDR3 is 15 residues. Losses at the gene ends were 4 bases for V and 1 base for J; bases not matched to a gene: 1. Enrollment of patients from Seattle took place during active infection, with longitudinal follow-up. In this sample, this clone turned up once. Assay used: immunoSEQ multiplex PCR; TCRdb lists only in-frame clones, some missing. The profile covers around 300,000 clones, with about 91% appearing a single time and 1.5% to 2% taken by the ten largest. The sample comprised peripheral blood. The origin of this receptor is a woman younger than 45 with COVID-19, enrolled during active disease. V is TRBV5-1 and J is TRBJ2-2; 10 bases are a match to TRBD1. DNA of the CDR3: TGCGCCAGCAGCGGACAGGGGGGGAACACCGGGGAGCTGTTTTTT. Translation: CASSGQGGNTGELFF.